The 17 T cell receptor beta chains listed next were all sequenced from one sample in a study of cytomegalovirus exposure and HLA in healthy donors. The method was immunoSEQ multiplex PCR; TCRdb's version includes in-frame clones alone and lacks a portion of them. The sample carries around 93,000 clones, about 85% recorded once. The sequencing sample was made of PBMCs. The receptor source for this set is a man younger than 30 in good health and CMV-seropositive.

This clone showed up just once. The chain carries TRBV28 and TRBJ1-4; perhaps TRBD1 as D (5 bases). In germline, CDR1 is MDHEN, CDR2 SYDVKM. Trimming pared 5 bases from V and 5 bases from J, leaving 12 bases between. This CDR3 is built from 14 residues. CDR3 residues: CASSGQGRNEKLFF. DNA for the CDR3: TGTGCCAGCAGTGGGCAGGGCCGGAATGAAAAACTGTTTTTT.

This chain uses TRBV5-1 with TRBJ2-1; D is perhaps TRBD1 (6 bases). This CDR3 region has 14 residues. V shed 0 bases and J shed 6 bases, with 10 bases lying between them. Germline V gives CDR1 SGHRS, CDR2 YFSETQ. This chain's CDR3 is CASSLVRGSNEQFF. In DNA form, the CDR3 reads TGCGCCAGCAGCTTGGTTAGGGGGAGCAATGAGCAGTTCTTC.

This clone was seen only a few times. The chain has TRBV5-1 and TRBJ2-7, with 9 bases lining up with TRBD1. The CDR3 consists of 13 residues. Germline CDR1 SGHRS, CDR2 YFSETQ. Trimming removed 4 bases from V and 5 bases from J; junction bases left unmatched: 4. CDR3 bases: TGCGCCAGCAGCGGGACAGGGATCCACGAGCAGTACTTC. This encodes CASSGTGIHEQYF.

J is TRBJ2-7 and V is TRBV5-1, with 7 positions matching TRBD1. There are 15 residues in the CDR3. Per germline, CDR1 SGHRS and CDR2 YFSETQ. Trimming took 0 bases from V and 4 from J; bases not matched to a gene: 7. CDR3 in amino acids: CASSLGDRQSYEQYF. The CDR3 nucleotides read TGCGCCAGCAGCTTGGGGGACAGACAATCTTACGAGCAGTACTTC.

The chain links TRBV6-4 to TRBJ2-7; 11 bases map to TRBD2. After removal of 3 bases from V and 4 bases from J, the junction contained 2 bases not matched to a gene. CDR3 length equals 14 residues. Germline assignment: CDR1 MRHNA and CDR2 SNTAGT. The CDR3 loop reads CASSETSGIYEQYF. The CDR3 nucleotides read TGTGCCAGCAGTGAGACTAGCGGGATTTACGAGCAGTACTTC.

J is TRBJ2-2 and V is TRBV5-1; no clear D gene. CDR3 size: 14 residues. Germline CDR1 and CDR2: SGHRS and YFSETQ. V lost 1 base to trimming and J lost 7 bases, with 11 bases between them. The CDR3 nucleotides are TGCGCCAGCAGCTTGATGAGGTTGGGCGGGGAGCTGTTTTTT. This codes for CASSLMRLGGELFF.

This chain links TRBV9 with TRBJ2-7, with a weak D call TRBD2 (6 bases). Germline assignment: CDR1 SGDLS and CDR2 YYNGEE. Trimming shortened V by 4 bases and J by 6 bases, and 17 bases separated the two germline ends. This CDR3 region has 14 residues. The chain's CDR3 is CASSSGLPLAEQYF. The DNA of the CDR3 is TGTGCCAGCAGCTCGGGACTTCCCTTAGCCGAGCAGTACTTC.

This chain joins TRBV28 and TRBJ2-3; D not resolved. The CDR3 has 13 residues. V was pared by 2 bases and J by 3 bases, with 6 bases between. Per germline, CDR1 MDHEN and CDR2 SYDVKM. The CDR3, as DNA: TGTGCCAGCAGTTTAGTCCAGACAGATACGCAGTATTTT. Translated: CASSLVQTDTQYF.

This chain uses TRBV19 with TRBJ1-2; 8 nucleotides match TRBD1. Germline CDR1 reads LNHDA; CDR2 reads SQIVND (reference sequence). The CDR3 spans 16 residues. V was pared by 3 bases and J by 4 bases, with 10 bases of the junction left unmatched. CDR3 coding DNA: TGTGCCAGTAGTATTCGTGGGCAGGGGGCTCTCTATGGCTACACCTTC. As protein: CASSIRGQGALYGYTF.

The J gene is TRBJ1-1, the V gene TRBV28; TRBD1 matches at 8 bases. CDR3 length: 14 residues. Per the germline V gene, CDR1 is MDHEN and CDR2 is SYDVKM. The J segment lost 4 bases and the V segment lost 6 bases, leaving 7 bases of the junction unmatched. Here the CDR3 reads CASSPGQGSTEAFF. DNA for the CDR3: TGTGCCAGCAGCCCAGGACAGGGTTCCACTGAAGCTTTCTTT.

The chain links TRBV2 to TRBJ2-1; 11 bases are shared with TRBD1. This CDR3 has 16 residues. J was trimmed by 7 bases and V by 6 bases; bases with no gene match: 11. Germline assignment: CDR1 SNHLY and CDR2 FYNNEI. CDR3 amino acids: CASSKRWGTGGNEQFF. The CDR3 region has the DNA TGTGCCAGCAGCAAAAGGTGGGGGACAGGGGGGAATGAGCAGTTCTTC.

This rearrangement joins TRBV7-9 to TRBJ2-7; D call uncertain. V lost 1 base and J 1 base, leaving 11 bases between the germline ends. This CDR3 comprises 15 residues. Germline V gives CDR1 SEHNR, CDR2 FQNEAQ (reference sequence). The chain's CDR3 is CASSLGVTESYEQYF. The CDR3, as DNA: TGTGCCAGCAGCTTAGGAGTAACAGAATCCTACGAGCAGTACTTC. The variable domain in full, completed from reference TRBV7-9 and TRBJ2-7, reads DTGVSQNPRHKITKRGQNVTFRCDPISEHNRLYWYRQTLGQGPEFLTYFQNEAQLEKSRLLSDRFSAERPKGSFSTLEIQRTEQGDSAMYLCASSLGVTESYEQYFGPGTRLTVT.

The gene calls are TRBV2 and TRBJ2-3; 7 nucleotides line up with TRBD2. Germline V gene lookup returns CDR1 SNHLY and CDR2 FYNNEI. The CDR3 is made up of 16 amino acids. J lost 3 bases, V lost 2 bases, and 8 bases had no gene match. The CDR3 bases are TGTGCCAGCAGTGAACTGACGGGAGGTTTTACAGATACGCAGTATTTT. This gives the protein CASSELTGGFTDTQYF.

The CDR3 spells CASSTLTGNYGYTF. CDR3 DNA: TGTGCCAGCAGTACCCTGACAGGGAACTATGGCTACACCTTC. V and J are TRBV6-5 and TRBJ1-2; TRBD1 aligns across 7 bases. Germline lookup yields CDR1 MNHEY and CDR2 SVGAGI. Unmatched junction bases numbered 5, after V lost 5 bases and J lost 2 bases. The CDR3 runs to 14 residues.

The V and J genes are TRBV5-1 and TRBJ1-5; D remains ambiguous. CDR1 SGHRS and CDR2 YFSETQ come from the germline V gene. Trimming stripped 0 bases from V and 3 bases from J, with 4 bases between. The CDR3 extends over 13 amino acids. This CDR3 is CASSLAYNQPQHF. The CDR3 DNA sequence: TGCGCCAGCAGCTTGGCGTACAATCAGCCCCAGCATTTT.

This chain joins TRBV2 and TRBJ2-3; tentatively, D is TRBD1 (5 bases). The V end was cut by 3 bases, the J end by 4 bases, with 8 bases between. The CDR3 runs to 13 residues. CDR1 and CDR2 (germline): SNHLY, FYNNEI. CDR3 residues: CASSEQGPDTQYF. The CDR3 nucleotides are TGTGCCAGCAGTGAGCAGGGCCCAGATACGCAGTATTTT.

The J gene is TRBJ1-2, the V gene TRBV28, with D unresolved. V shed 10 bases and J shed 8 bases, with 17 bases lying between them. CDR3 length: 12 residues. Germline V lookup: CDR1 MDHEN, CDR2 SYDVKM. CDR3 region: CAIPGGPGGYTF. The CDR3 nucleotides read TGTGCCATCCCTGGTGGCCCAGGCGGCTACACCTTC.